This T cell receptor (beta chain) was identified in a study of cytomegalovirus exposure and HLA in healthy donors. The protocol was immunoSEQ multiplex PCR, while the TCRdb copy is restricted to in-frame clones and leaves out a portion. The table shows 350,000 or so clones, with just over 85% occurring only once. CDR1 SGHVS and CDR2 FQNEAQ come from the germline V gene. CDR3 length: 15 amino acids. Trimming pared 0 bases from V and 4 bases from J, leaving 12 bases between. This chain connects TRBV7-8 to TRBJ1-2; D unclear. What was sequenced was PBMCs. This receptor was obtained from a woman aged 18-29 years in good health and CMV-seronegative. The CDR3, as DNA: TGTGCCAGCAGCTTAGCGCTCGGGAGGCTCTATGGCTACACCTTC. It codes for CASSLALGRLYGYTF.